The rows below give T cell receptor beta chains drawn from one sample of a study of cytomegalovirus exposure and HLA in healthy donors. The assay was immunoSEQ multiplex PCR, and TCRdb's table has in-frame clones only and misses some. The sample has just over 150,000 clones, 82% seen once. Sequenced sample: PBMCs. Source of these receptors: a woman in her 50s in good health and CMV-seropositive. The conserved cysteine and the conserved F or W are not part of the CDR3 here. The order of the fields is D gene, V gene, CDR3 protein. A D gene is named only where the DNA matches it firmly.

TRBD2	TRBV4-2	ASSRRRAGGPKFADEQY
-	TRBV5-4	ASSLDRQTQELF
-	TRBV6-1	ASSDRGAGTEAF
-	TRBV11-2	ASSLAYTEAF
-	TRBV30	AWSRGVTYEQY
TRBD1	TRBV28	ASSLPRQGVGSPLH
-	TRBV4-3	ASSQGAGGRRIMYTEAF
-	TRBV6-6	ASSYEGALTEAF
-	TRBV4-1	ASSQGPNSNQPQH
-	TRBV7-2	ASSYGVGPNTEAF
-	TRBV5-1	ASSLDVLNYGYT
TRBD2	TRBV5-1	ASSWAGGPAEQY
-	TRBV6-1	ASRGLSYNEQF
-	TRBV4-1	ASSQGPMTEEGYT
TRBD2	TRBV11-2	ASSLDRVGGATGANVLT
TRBD2	TRBV5-1	ASSLSGVNEQF
TRBD1	TRBV29-1	SVERQGATGELF
-	TRBV7-2	ASSFAREAF
-	TRBV4-2	ASSQDGRSRADTQY
-	TRBV29-1	SVGSGNTGELF
-	TRBV29-1	SVRTGMNTEAF
-	TRBV4-1	ASSLREAATDTQY
TRBD1	TRBV30	AWSVPADRADSPLH
-	TRBV4-2	ASSQGSGGGTDTQY
-	TRBV6-1	ASSVQGGNTEAF
-	TRBV10-2	ASSEGLGPNEQF
-	TRBV5-6	ASSLGPEVAYEQY
TRBD1	TRBV6-5	ASWTGLYNEQF
-	TRBV19	ASKGLQDTGELF
-	TRBV30	AWSVGTLEQF
-	TRBV5-1	ASSLAGGMNTEAF
TRBD1	TRBV5-6	ASSRQGYSGNTIY
TRBD2	TRBV5-4	ASSLPTSPDTQY
TRBD2	TRBV30	AWSAAPPSGAYNEQF
-	TRBV27	ASSLSGMGAMNTEAF
-	TRBV4-2	ASSQEIGVTNQPQH
-	TRBV20-1	STEVRGGQY
TRBD2	TRBV7-8	ASSPPPTSGDTRRADTQY
-	TRBV6-1	ASSVPVSYNSPLH
TRBD1	TRBV5-6	ASSWGQGRNEKLF
-	TRBV6-5	ASRGGRGRGEKLF
TRBD1	TRBV19	ASSITTGGGYT
TRBD1	TRBV7-2	ASSSRDRHNEQF
-	TRBV5-1	ASSLGAHNTEAF
TRBD1	TRBV11-2	ASSWTGTGGGTEAF
-	TRBV29-1	SVVIYRDTGELF
-	TRBV27	ASSFVSQETQY
-	TRBV5-1	ASTPRGRSNEKLF
TRBD2	TRBV29-1	SEGTSGGPEHKVSEQY